This T cell receptor beta chain appears in the sequencing data of a study of T cells in Graves' hyperthyroidism and ophthalmopathy. Amplification targeted TCR beta CDR3 regions from RNA transcripts. The HTBI primer set was used in a first-round RT-PCR of the TCR CDR3. From the multiplex PCR reads, TCRdb called clonotypes with MiXCR, one entry per CDR3 protein. The sample consists of around 600,000 distinct CDR3 sequences, approximately 14% of them appearing once. The CDR3 runs 15 residues. Trimming removed 4 bases from V and 0 bases from J; junction bases left unmatched: 3. CDR1 and CDR2 from the germline V gene are LGHDT and YNNKEL (reference sequence). In this sample, this clonotype turned up many times.

The sample consisted of blood. The chain uses TRBV3-1 and TRBJ1-5; 7 bases fit TRBD1. This TCR derives from a woman between 50 and 59 years old with Graves' ophthalmopathy. The CDR3 sequence: CASSPGQDSNQPQHF. CDR3 in DNA: TGTGCCAGCAGCCCTGGACAGGATAGCAATCAGCCCCAGCATTTT.